The entry below gives a single T cell receptor beta chain sequence along with its context. No antigen is known for it. Germline-derived CDR1 and CDR2 are LNHDA and SQIVND (reference sequence). The CDR3 covers 15 residues. V shed 6 bases and J shed 4 bases, with 16 bases lying between them. The sample comes from a study of T cell responses to AZD1222 COVID-19 vaccine. Broader study findings: Clonal diversity may have been underestimated, and the donors were mostly white British, with more females than males. Per reports, nearly half of all spike-specific TCRs target regions that are unmutated in variants.

The protocol was immunoSEQ multiplex PCR, while the TCRdb copy is restricted to in-frame clones and leaves out a portion. Among 150,000 to 200,000 clones listed, roughly 92% were seen once. The chain carries TRBV19 and TRBJ1-3; no firm D call. Specimen: peripheral blood, collected on day 0 of AZD1222 vaccination. The clonotype comes from an adult in good health. CDR3 bases: TGTGCCAGTAGCCCCTCTGGGGTCCTCGGAAACACCATATATTTT. Translated: CASSPSGVLGNTIYF.